These T cell receptor beta chains were read from a single sample in a study of blood T cell repertoires in COVID-19. Some clones are missing from TCRdb's copy, which holds only in-frame ones; the method was immunoSEQ multiplex PCR. The sample records about 71,000 clones, 80% to 90% being singletons. Sequenced material: peripheral blood. The origin of the receptors is a man aged 50-60 years with acute or convalescent COVID-19. CDR3s include the opening cysteine and the closing phenylalanine or tryptophan. The D gene is left open where the match is weak. The listing skips clone size in some rows; elsewhere it reads once, few, many or a size class.

cdr3_length | j_call | v_call | d_call | clone_size | cdr3_nt | cdr3_aa
14 | TRBJ1-5 | TRBV29-1 | TRBD1 | . | TGCAGCGTGTGGACAGGGAGAAGCAATCAGCCCCAGCATTTT | CSVWTGRSNQPQHF
13 | TRBJ2-2 | TRBV5-8 | TRBD1 | . | TGTGCCAGCAGCTGGGGACAGTTCGGGGAGCTGTTTTTT | CASSWGQFGELFF
16 | TRBJ2-5 | TRBV7-9 | . | . | TGTGCCAGCAGCTTAAGTTGGGGCAAGGGGGAAGAGACCCAGTACTTC | CASSLSWGKGEETQYF
14 | TRBJ1-1 | TRBV2 | . | . | TGTGCCAGCAGTGGCGGGGGTCCGAACACTGAAGCTTTCTTT | CASSGGGPNTEAFF
13 | TRBJ2-5 | TRBV29-1 | TRBD2 | . | TGCAGCGTTGAACCCGGGGGGAAAGAGACCCAGTACTTC | CSVEPGGKETQYF
14 | TRBJ2-7 | TRBV11-3 | . | once | TGTGCCAGCAGCTCTACGGACAGCTCCTACGAGCAGTACTTC | CASSSTDSSYEQYF
15 | TRBJ1-5 | TRBV7-2 | . | . | TGTGCCAGCAGCTCTCAGGGGATGGGCAATCAGCCCCAGCATTTT | CASSSQGMGNQPQHF
16 | TRBJ2-3 | TRBV9 | TRBD2 | . | TGTGCCAGCAGCGCATTAGCGGGAGGGAGCACAGATACGCAGTATTTT | CASSALAGGSTDTQYF
15 | TRBJ2-7 | TRBV5-6 | . | . | TGTGCCAGCAGCTTGGGTCCCAGGGCCTCCTACGAGCAGTACTTC | CASSLGPRASYEQYF
15 | TRBJ1-5 | TRBV19 | . | . | TGTGCCAGTAGGAAACAGGGCAATAGAGTTCAGCCCCAGCATTTT | CASRKQGNRVQPQHF
14 | TRBJ2-1 | TRBV7-2 | . | few | TGTGCCAGCAGCTCGCGCAGAGGGTACAATGAGCAGTTCTTC | CASSSRRGYNEQFF
15 | TRBJ2-3 | TRBV3-1/TRBV3-2 | TRBD1 | . | TGTGCCAGCAGCCTCCCGGGCCAGGGGGTAAATACGCAGTATTTT | CASSLPGQGVNTQYF
15 | TRBJ1-4 | TRBV7-9 | TRBD1 | once | TGTGCCAGCAGCACCTACAGGGGGCTTAGTGAAAAACTGTTTTTT | CASSTYRGLSEKLFF
16 | TRBJ2-1 | TRBV24-1 | . | . | TGTGCCACCAGTGATTCTGGACCCAGGGATCGGGATGAGCAGTTCTTC | CATSDSGPRDRDEQFF
15 | TRBJ2-5 | TRBV15 | TRBD2 | . | TGTGCCACCAGCAAGACTAGCGCGGGGGAAGAGACCCAGTACTTC | CATSKTSAGEETQYF
15 | TRBJ1-1 | TRBV6-5 | TRBD1 | once | TGTGCCAGCAGTTACTCGGAGACAGGGGGCACTGAAGCTTTCTTT | CASSYSETGGTEAFF
13 | TRBJ1-2 | TRBV19 | TRBD1 | . | TGTGCCAGTAGTATTACAGGGGACTATGGCTACACCTTC | CASSITGDYGYTF
16 | TRBJ1-5 | TRBV18 | TRBD1 | . | TGTGCCAGCTCACAGACCGTAGACAGGGGGCATCAGCCCCAGCATTTT | CASSQTVDRGHQPQHF
17 | TRBJ2-3 | TRBV10-3 | TRBD2 | . | TGTGCCATCAGTGAGTTAGCTAGCGGGATTGGTTCAGATACGCAGTATTTT | CAISELASGIGSDTQYF
17 | TRBJ2-2 | TRBV13 | . | . | TGTGCCAGCAGCTTAGAGTTCGGCGGAGCGAACACCGGGGAGCTGTTTTTT | CASSLEFGGANTGELFF
14 | TRBJ2-5 | TRBV27 | . | . | TGTGCCAGCAGTTCCCGGAGGCTACAAGAGACCCAGTACTTC | CASSSRRLQETQYF
16 | TRBJ2-2 | TRBV18 | TRBD2 | . | TGTGCCAGCTCACCAGGAGTAGCGGGAGTGGCCGGGGAGCTGTTTTTT | CASSPGVAGVAGELFF
13 | TRBJ2-5 | TRBV14 | . | once | TGTGCCAGCAGCTTACAGGGTTCCGAGACCCAGTACTTC | CASSLQGSETQYF
14 | TRBJ1-1 | TRBV3-1/TRBV3-2 | . | . | TGTGCCAGCAGCCAAGATACAGGACGCGGTGAAGCTTTCTTT | CASSQDTGRGEAFF
16 | TRBJ1-5 | TRBV11-2 | TRBD1 | . | TGTGCCAGCAGCACCGGTCCAGGGGGGAGCAATCAGCCCCAGCATTTT | CASSTGPGGSNQPQHF
12 | TRBJ2-1 | TRBV5-6 | . | . | TGTGCCAGCAACGAACTCAACAATGAGCAGTTCTTC | CASNELNNEQFF
17 | TRBJ2-2 | TRBV18 | TRBD2 | . | TGTGCCAGCTCACCACCAAGACTAGCGGGAGACACCGGGGAGCTGTTTTTT | CASSPPRLAGDTGELFF
13 | TRBJ2-3 | TRBV10-2 | . | . | TGCGCCAGCATGGAGCGGCGCACAGATACGCAGTATTTT | CASMERRTDTQYF
13 | TRBJ1-1 | TRBV9 | . | . | TGTGCCAGCAGCTTCTCAGTAAACACTGAAGCTTTCTTT | CASSFSVNTEAFF
14 | TRBJ1-2 | TRBV3-1/TRBV3-2 | . | . | TGTGCCAGCAGCCAAGAAACAGGGAACTATGGCTACACCTTC | CASSQETGNYGYTF
15 | TRBJ1-5 | TRBV2 | TRBD1 | . | TGTGCCAGCAGCGGGGACAGGGTTTCCAATCAGCCCCAGCATTTT | CASSGDRVSNQPQHF
15 | TRBJ2-7 | TRBV6-5 | TRBD2 | . | TGTGCCAGCAAGGGGGGCTCTAGCGGGAGTTACGAGCAGTACTTC | CASKGGSSGSYEQYF
17 | TRBJ2-1 | TRBV27 | . | . | TGTGCCAGCAGGGGATCACGGGGGAAGAGCTCCTACAATGAGCAGTTCTTC | CASRGSRGKSSYNEQFF
14 | TRBJ2-5 | TRBV5-4 | TRBD2 | . | TGTGCCAGCAGCCAAACTAGCGGGAGAGAGACCCAGTACTTC | CASSQTSGRETQYF
12 | TRBJ2-5 | TRBV2 | . | once | TGTGCCAGCAGGGACAATGGGGAGACCCAGTACTTC | CASRDNGETQYF
15 | TRBJ1-5 | TRBV5-8 | TRBD1 | . | TGTGCCAGCAGCTTTCTCGGGACAGGCAATCAGCCCCAGCATTTT | CASSFLGTGNQPQHF
14 | TRBJ1-1 | TRBV5-1 | TRBD1 | . | TGCGCCAGCAGCCTGGGGACAGAGGTCCGGGAAGCTTTCTTT | CASSLGTEVREAFF
14 | TRBJ1-2 | TRBV28 | . | . | TGTGCCAGCAGTTTTGGGGCAGGTGGCTATGGCTACACCTTC | CASSFGAGGYGYTF
13 | TRBJ2-1 | TRBV7-9 | . | . | TGTGCCAGCAGCCTGACAGCTTACAATGAGCAGTTCTTC | CASSLTAYNEQFF
17 | TRBJ2-3 | TRBV4-1 | TRBD2 | . | TGCGCCAGCAGCCATGACACTAGCGGCGTATCCACAGATACGCAGTATTTT | CASSHDTSGVSTDTQYF
19 | TRBJ2-1 | TRBV6-2/TRBV6-3 | TRBD2 | . | TGTGCCAGCAGTTCTAATATCGGGACTAGCGGGATCAGGTACAATGAGCAGTTCTTC | CASSSNIGTSGIRYNEQFF
15 | TRBJ1-2 | TRBV28 | TRBD1 | . | TGTGCCAGCAGCTCCGACAGGGGGCATAACTATGGCTACACCTTC | CASSSDRGHNYGYTF
13 | TRBJ2-5 | TRBV5-1 | TRBD1 | . | TGCGCCAGCAGCTTGACAGGGGAAGAGACCCAGTACTTC | CASSLTGEETQYF
14 | TRBJ2-7 | TRBV7-9 | TRBD2 | . | TGTGCCAGCAGCTATAGCGGGAAGACCTACGAGCAGTACTTC | CASSYSGKTYEQYF
16 | TRBJ2-7 | TRBV10-1 | TRBD2 | many | TGCGCCAGCAGTGAGTCTGCTAGCGGGACTCCCTACGAGCAGTACTTC | CASSESASGTPYEQYF
16 | TRBJ1-2 | TRBV27 | . | . | TGTGCCAGCGCCACCCGCGGCGAGGGCACCAACTATGGCTACACCTTC | CASATRGEGTNYGYTF
17 | TRBJ2-1 | TRBV3-1/TRBV3-2 | TRBD2 | . | TGTGCCAGCAGCCTGGGTCCCGGGACTAGCCGGGGGGCTGAGCAGTTCTTC | CASSLGPGTSRGAEQFF